The clone carrying this TCR beta chain was counted a few times. Its target is unknown. The TCR library protocol was used to attach unique molecular identifiers. These identifiers were attached to individual cDNA molecules. Each CDR3 protein gets one entry after TCRdb re-called the 5' RACE reads with MiXCR. The table shows 27,000 or so distinct CDR3 sequences, with around 7% occurring only once. The data belong to a study of early T cells in non-severe SARS-CoV-2 infection. Study-level background: Chains were not paired, and sequencing was done on bulk RNA from unsorted whole blood. Findings of the study overall: Sequences matched to VDJdb favored anti-spike CD8 responses, while private and CD4 specificities were missed.

The length of the CDR3 is 15 residues. The V end was cut by 3 bases, the J end by 4 bases, with 13 bases between. This TCR was sampled from an adult who was a healthcare worker with PCR-confirmed SARS-CoV-2 infection or an uninfected control (not recorded which). The sample was whole blood. The chain recombines TRBV12-3 or TRBV12-4 with TRBJ2-1; D is ambiguous. CDR3 DNA: TGTGCCAGCAGTTTGACTGGAAAACGGTACAATGAGCAGTTCTTC. Its translation is CASSLTGKRYNEQFF.